This TCR beta chain was sequenced during a study of blood T cell repertoires in COVID-19. Turning to the study itself: The United States, Italy and Spain were the sources of the acute and convalescent COVID-19 samples. Sample material is recorded as cDNA or gDNA derived from T cells, B-cell-depleted T cells, or PBMCs.

Recruited during active infection, patients (from Seattle) were subsequently followed longitudinally. Sequencing used immunoSEQ multiplex PCR; TCRdb keeps in-frame clones, though not all of them. The sample has 300,000 to 350,000 clones; approximately 86% are singletons. Germline CDR1 GTSNPN, CDR2 SVGIG (reference sequence). The CDR3 consists of 15 residues. J gave up 6 bases and V 4 bases, and 8 bases lay outside the gene matches. Sequenced input: peripheral blood. The source is a man aged 25 to 45 with COVID-19, enrolled during active disease. The V and J genes are TRBV30 and TRBJ2-3; 12 bases map to TRBD2. The CDR3 here is CAWTSGRAWWDTQYF. The CDR3 DNA reads TGTGCCTGGACTAGCGGGAGGGCCTGGTGGGATACGCAGTATTTT.